The source of this T cell receptor (beta chain) is a study of cytomegalovirus exposure and HLA in healthy donors. Vbeta (60) and Jbeta (13) primers were used in the PCR. TCRdb keeps only in-frame clones here, not all; method: immunoSEQ multiplex PCR. The table gives some 110,000 clones; the top ten clones make up more than 3% of it. The sample comprised PBMCs. The TCR sequence derives from a young man in good health and CMV-seronegative.

The CDR3 DNA sequence: TGTGCCAGCAGTAGATTGCGGGGGGGTTTCAATGAGCAGTTCTTC. Protein product: CASSRLRGGFNEQFF. The chain combines TRBV6-4 with TRBJ2-1, with 9 bases that match TRBD2. Germline-derived CDR1 and CDR2 are MRHNA and SNTAGT. This CDR3 is built from 15 residues. V shed 5 bases and J 6 bases; nucleotides not matched to a gene: 8.